This T cell receptor (beta chain) was retrieved from a study of blood T cell repertoires in COVID-19. The wider study: The analysed material was cDNA or gDNA that came from T cells, B-cell-depleted T cells, or PBMCs.

Sequenced by immunoSEQ multiplex PCR; TCRdb stores in-frame clones only, minus some. The sample shows tens of thousands of clones, about nine tenths of them seen only once. The sequenced sample consisted of peripheral blood. The source of this sequence is an older man in a cohort sampled during active COVID-19.

The CDR3 nucleotides are TGTGCTAGTGGTTTGGTACCGGGGGTTACCGGGGAGCTGTTTTTT. This gives the protein CASGLVPGVTGELFF. This rearrangement joins TRBV12-5 to TRBJ2-2; the D gene is possibly TRBD2 (6 bases). V was pared by 0 bases and J by 5 bases, with 10 bases between. This CDR3 is 15 amino acids long. Germline CDR1 is LGHNT and CDR2 is FRNRAP. Complete variable domain (other parts from reference TRBV12-5 and TRBJ2-2): DARVTQTPRHKVTEMGQEVTMRCQPILGHNTVFWYRQTMMQGLELLAYFRNRAPLDDSGMPKDRFSAEMPDATLATLKIQPSEPRDSAVYFCASGLVPGVTGELFFGEGSRLTVL.